Following are 16 T cell receptor beta chains from one sample sequenced in a study of T cells after yellow fever vaccination. MiXCR, applied by TCRdb to the 5' RACE reads, yields one record per CDR3 protein. This sample yields under 55,000 distinct CDR3 sequences, of which about 6.3% are seen a single time; 20% to 25% belongs to the top ten. The material was CD8+ T cells not binding an NS4B(214-222) dextramer, sorted from PBMCs, obtained about 49 days after the first yellow fever vaccination. These TCRs come from a young man who received the YFV17D yellow fever vaccine.

This clonotype appeared many times. The V and J genes are TRBV20-1 and TRBJ1-1, with TRBD1 as a possible D gene (6 bases). The CDR3 totals 16 residues. The V gene's germline CDR1 is DFQATT and CDR2 SNEGSKA (reference sequence). V was clipped by 2 bases and J by 2 bases, with 18 bases between them. The CDR3 region has the DNA TGCAGTGCTAGAAGGGAGGAGGGGGGGCCTAACACTGAAGCTTTCTTT. Protein sequence: CSARREEGGPNTEAFF.

This clonotype was seen repeatedly, ten times or more. The chain couples TRBV6-5 to TRBJ2-7, with 7 bases that match TRBD2. The junction had 8 bases not matched to a gene; V was cut back by 5 bases and J by 4 bases. The CDR3 runs 14 residues. The germline gives CDR1 MNHEY, CDR2 SVGAGI. The CDR3 is CASSLVGGSYEQYF. The CDR3 bases are TGTGCCAGCAGTCTGGTCGGGGGGTCGTACGAGCAGTACTTC.

V gene TRBV12-3 or TRBV12-4 combines with J gene TRBJ1-6, with TRBD1 matching over 7 bases. The ends lost 8 bases at V and 9 bases at J; junction bases unmatched: 22. This CDR3 has 18 amino acids. CDR3 nucleotides: TGTGCCAGCTGCTTGGGGCAGGGGGAGATACCCTGGACTTCACCCCTCCACTTT. Translated, it gives CASCLGQGEIPWTSPLHF.

This clonotype was found a few times. The rearrangement joins TRBV7-6 to TRBJ2-1, with 11 bases aligning to TRBD1. The CDR3 loop spans 15 amino acids. V shed 5 bases, J shed 6 bases, and the junction held 6 bases outside the gene matches. The germline V gene encodes CDR1 SGHVS and CDR2 FNYEAQ. The CDR3 region is CASSDGTGGTNEQFF. The CDR3 nucleotides are TGTGCCAGCAGCGATGGGACAGGGGGGACCAATGAGCAGTTCTTC.

This clonotype was observed a few times. V gene TRBV4-1 combines with J gene TRBJ2-7; the D is unclear. This CDR3 spans 16 amino acids. Trimming pared 1 base from V and 0 bases from J, leaving 13 bases between. Germline V gene sequence: CDR1 MGHRA, CDR2 YSYEKL. The CDR3 sequence: CASSQVTGSSSYEQYV. The CDR3 nucleotides read TGCGCCAGCAGCCAAGTGACGGGCAGCAGCTCCTACGAGCAGTACGTC.

In its sample, this clonotype was seen once. V and J are TRBV27 and TRBJ2-7; no clear D. The CDR3 sequence is 14 residues long. Per the germline V gene, CDR1 is MNHEY and CDR2 is SMNVEV (reference sequence). Trimming removed 7 bases from V and 0 bases from J, with 13 bases in between. The CDR3, as DNA: TGTGCCAGCACCTCTAACTGGGCCTCCTACGAGCAGTACTTC. Protein sequence: CASTSNWASYEQYF.

The table lists this clonotype with a few counts. The CDR3 nucleotides read TGTGCCAGCAGCTTGGATTCCGAGCAGTACTTC. As protein: CASSLDSEQYF. The V gene is TRBV5-6, the J gene TRBJ2-7; no clear D gene. V lost 0 bases and J 6 bases, leaving 4 bases between the germline ends. CDR1 is SGHDT, CDR2 YYEEEE, per germline. This CDR3 spans 11 amino acids. Looking up the rest from reference TRBV5-6 and TRBJ2-7 gives the full variable domain: DAGVTQSPTHLIKTRGQQVTLRCSPKSGHDTVSWYQQALGQGPQFIFQYYEEEERQRGNFPDRFSGHQFPNYSSELNVNALLLGDSALYLCASSLDSEQYFGPGTRLTVT.

The genes are TRBV6-5 and TRBJ1-2; perhaps TRBD1 as D (6 bases). The CDR3 spans 12 residues. V was pared by 6 bases and J by 6 bases, with 11 bases between. Germline V lookup: CDR1 MNHEY, CDR2 SVGAGI. CDR3 bases: TGTGCCAGCAGAACAGGGCTCGATGGCTACACCTTC. This sequence encodes CASRTGLDGYTF.

This clonotype was seen many times. This chain joins TRBV4-1 and TRBJ1-2; D may be TRBD1 (5 bases). The germline V and J ends were trimmed by 1 base and 6 bases, with 12 bases remaining between them. The CDR3 loop spans 14 amino acids. Looked up from germline, CDR1 is MGHRA and CDR2 is YSYEKL. Here the CDR3 reads CASSQVKGFNGYTF. In nucleotides, the CDR3 is TGCGCCAGCAGCCAAGTCAAGGGGTTTAATGGCTACACCTTC.

This clonotype was counted ten times or more. The chain joins TRBV7-9 to TRBJ2-5; D assignment may be TRBD1 or TRBD2 (5 bases each). This CDR3 has 13 amino acids. Trimming pared 6 bases from V and 1 base from J, leaving 9 bases between. In germline, CDR1 is SEHNR, CDR2 FQNEAQ (reference sequence). The CDR3 sequence: CASRGGGQETQYF. In nucleotides, the CDR3 is TGTGCCAGCAGAGGTGGGGGCCAAGAGACCCAGTACTTC.

This clonotype has a count of ten or more. The rearrangement uses TRBV7-3 and TRBJ2-1; 8 nucleotides line up with TRBD2. The CDR3 runs to 14 residues. With 7 bases clipped from V and 0 bases from J, the junction kept 2 bases outside the gene matches. The germline V gene has CDR1 SGHTA and CDR2 FQGTGA. This CDR3 reads CASTAGGSYNEQFF. CDR3 in DNA: TGTGCCAGCACGGCGGGGGGCTCCTACAATGAGCAGTTCTTC.

This clonotype has more than one count but fewer than ten. This chain uses TRBV20-1 with TRBJ1-1; D gene unclear. Trimming took 1 base from V and 8 from J, leaving 8 bases between them. CDR1 and CDR2 from the germline V gene are DFQATT and SNEGSKA (reference sequence). The CDR3 extends over 11 amino acids. CDR3 bases: TGCAGTGCTAGAGGAGGCTACGAAGCTTTCTTT. Amino acid sequence: CSARGGYEAFF.

The chain recombines TRBV18 with TRBJ2-3, with D perhaps matching TRBD2 (5 bases). V gave up 3 bases and J gave up 0 bases, with 16 bases separating them. Germline values: CDR1 KGHSH, CDR2 LQKENI. CDR3 length: 17 residues. This CDR3 reads CASSPGIRRQSTDTQYF. CDR3 DNA sequence: TGTGCCAGCTCACCTGGAATTCGGAGGCAAAGCACAGATACGCAGTATTTT.

The chain has TRBV19 and TRBJ2-3; 9 bases map to TRBD2. V shed 0 bases, J shed 2 bases, and the junction held 6 bases outside the gene matches. CDR1 LNHDA and CDR2 SQIVND come from the germline V gene (reference sequence). The CDR3 runs to 17 residues. The CDR3 DNA reads as TGTGCCAGTAGTATAGACGGGACTAGCAGATACACAGATACGCAGTATTTT. It codes for CASSIDGTSRYTDTQYF.

Many counts were recorded for this clonotype. The genes are TRBV4-2 and TRBJ2-3, with 10 bases aligning to TRBD2. The germline V gene encodes CDR1 LGHNA and CDR2 YNFKEQ. Trimming cost V 0 bases and J 1 base; bases outside gene matches: 1. The CDR3 loop spans 16 amino acids. CDR3 DNA sequence: TGTGCCAGCAGCCAAGATCTAGCGGGGGGCACAGATACGCAGTATTTT. As protein: CASSQDLAGGTDTQYF.

This clonotype was counted only a few times. This chain uses TRBV19 with TRBJ2-2; 7 nucleotides align to TRBD1. Germline CDR1 reads LNHDA; CDR2 reads SQIVND (reference sequence). The CDR3 is 15 amino acids. The V segment lost 4 bases and the J segment 7 bases; nucleotides outside the gene matches: 9. The CDR3 coding sequence is TGTGCCAGTAGTACCCCCCTGACAGGGATCGGGGAGCTGTTTTTT. Its translation: CASSTPLTGIGELFF.